These 18 T cell receptor beta chains came from one sample sequenced in a study of cytomegalovirus exposure and HLA in healthy donors (dated 2017 in TCRdb). Library preparation used the immunoSEQ multiplex PCR assay. For the multiplex PCR, a mixture combining 60 forward primers for TCR Vbeta segments and 13 reverse primers for TCR Jbeta segments was used. Not all clones reach the TCRdb copy of this immuneACCESS table, which keeps in-frame sequences only. Checked studies attribute under half of the gap to unresolved V genes and leave the rest unexplained. This sample lists about 120,000 clones; under 85% were detected once. The leading ten clones occupy roughly 4% of the sample. The sample taken for sequencing was PBMCs. Source of these receptors: a human donor in good health.

This clone has a single count. CDR3 in amino acids: CASSLGAAGGINYGYTF. CDR3 nucleotide sequence: TGCGCCAGCAGCTTGGGTGCGGCAGGGGGCATAAACTATGGCTACACCTTC. V usage is TRBV5-1 and J usage is TRBJ1-2, with 8 nucleotides matching TRBD1. From germline, CDR1 is SGHRS and CDR2 YFSETQ. The CDR3 has 17 amino acids. V was pared by 0 bases and J by 2 bases, with 9 bases of the junction left unmatched.

The table lists this clone with a few counts. CDR3 in DNA: TGTGCCAGCAGCGAGAGCAATACCGGGGAGCTGTTTTTT. It encodes CASSESNTGELFF. The rearrangement joins TRBV7-3 to TRBJ2-2; D not certain. Germline CDR1 is SGHTA and CDR2 is FQGTGA. The CDR3 length is 13 residues. Trimming cost V 5 bases and J 5 bases, with 9 bases left between them.

The chain joins TRBV6-1 to TRBJ1-4; the D is unclear. The CDR3 sequence is 16 residues long. Trimming removed 4 bases from V and 4 bases from J, with 16 bases in between. Germline V gives CDR1 MNHNS, CDR2 SASEGT. CDR3 amino acids: CASSAPPRLVNEKLFF. The CDR3 nucleotides are TGTGCCAGCAGTGCCCCGCCCCGACTAGTTAATGAAAAACTGTTTTTT.

The CDR3 region is CASSITSGRIENEQFF. The CDR3 region has the DNA TGTGCCAGTAGTATCACTAGCGGGAGAATAGAGAATGAGCAGTTCTTC. The rearrangement links TRBV19 to TRBJ2-1; 11 positions agree with TRBD2. The CDR3 is 16 amino acids. CDR1 is LNHDA and CDR2 is SQIVND in the germline V gene (reference sequence). After removal of 3 bases from V and 7 bases from J, the junction contained 8 bases not matched to a gene. The entire variable domain, with the rest obtained from reference TRBV19 and TRBJ2-1, is as follows: DGGITQSPKYLFRKEGQNVTLSCEQNLNHDAMYWYRQDPGQGLRLIYYSQIVNDFQKGDIAEGYSVSREKKESFPLTVTSAQKNPTAFYLCASSITSGRIENEQFFGPGTRLTVL.

V is TRBV7-9 and J is TRBJ1-2; possibly TRBD1 for D (6 bases). Trimming cost V 5 bases and J 7 bases, with 17 bases left between them. This CDR3 is built from 14 residues. Germline loops: CDR1 SEHNR, CDR2 FQNEAQ (reference sequence). The CDR3 reads CASSPEGGRSGYTF. The CDR3 nucleotides read TGTGCCAGCAGCCCAGAGGGGGGGCGGAGTGGCTACACCTTC.

This chain connects TRBV19 to TRBJ1-2, with a possible D match to TRBD1 (5 bases). This CDR3 has 13 amino acids. V was pared by 1 base and J by 8 bases, with 11 bases between. Germline-derived CDR1 and CDR2 are LNHDA and SQIVND (reference sequence). The CDR3 region has the DNA TGTGCCAGTAGTATAGGGGCAGGGCGCGGCTACACCTTC. Translation: CASSIGAGRGYTF. The full variable domain, its missing parts supplied by reference TRBV19 and TRBJ1-2, is DGGITQSPKYLFRKEGQNVTLSCEQNLNHDAMYWYRQDPGQGLRLIYYSQIVNDFQKGDIAEGYSVSREKKESFPLTVTSAQKNPTAFYLCASSIGAGRGYTFGSGTRLTVV.

The V and J genes are TRBV30 and TRBJ1-2; possibly TRBD1 for D (5 bases). The ends were cut back, 5 bases at V and 4 bases at J, with 14 bases in the middle. Germline assignment: CDR1 GTSNPN and CDR2 SVGIG (reference sequence). The CDR3 extends over 13 amino acids. The DNA of the CDR3 is TGTGCCTGGGGGCGGGACTCCATCTATGGCTACACCTTC. Translated: CAWGRDSIYGYTF.

This chain links TRBV28 with TRBJ2-5; D is possibly TRBD2 (6 bases). The closer fit of TRBJ2-7 to the DNA end suggests the J call may be wrong. In germline, CDR1 is MDHEN, CDR2 SYDVKM. The CDR3 spans 13 residues. The CDR3 loop is CASNAGRRVEQYF. The CDR3 DNA is TGTGCCAGCAACGCGGGACGAAGGGTCGAGCAGTACTTC.

V usage is TRBV2 and J usage is TRBJ1-5; D possibly corresponds to TRBD1 (6 bases). The CDR3 consists of 12 residues. The germline V and J ends were trimmed by 3 bases and 12 bases, with 12 bases remaining between them. Germline CDR1 reads SNHLY; CDR2 reads FYNNEI. CDR3 nucleotide sequence: TGTGCCAGCAGTGAGGGGGCCTCCCTCCAGCATTTT. Translating it yields CASSEGASLQHF.

The chain joins TRBV30 to TRBJ1-3; D remains unclear. The CDR3 extends over 13 amino acids. Per germline, CDR1 GTSNPN and CDR2 SVGIG (reference sequence). V lost 3 bases to trimming and J lost 1 base, with 7 bases between them. The CDR3 coding sequence is TGTGCCTGGAGGCGGGGTTCTGGAAACACCATATATTTT. Its translation is CAWRRGSGNTIYF.

This clone was detected only a few times. The chain has TRBV7-9 and TRBJ2-7; 7 bases agree with TRBD2. Germline V CDR1 and CDR2: SEHNR, FQNEAQ (reference sequence). With V trimmed by 5 bases and J by 4 bases, 5 bases remained unmatched. The CDR3 is made up of 13 amino acids. The CDR3: CASSPGLPYEQYF. CDR3 in DNA: TGTGCCAGCAGCCCGGGACTACCTTACGAGCAGTACTTC.

In its sample, this clone was seen a few times. The CDR3 spells CASSPRVMGPQHF. The CDR3 DNA reads as TGTGCCAGCAGCCCCAGGGTGATGGGGCCCCAGCATTTT. V is TRBV6-1 and J is TRBJ1-5; D perhaps matches TRBD1 (5 bases). Trimming took off 6 bases at V and 9 bases at J, with 15 bases between the two ends. The germline CDR1 and CDR2 sequences are MNHNS and SASEGT. CDR3 length: 13 amino acids.

The J gene is TRBJ1-1, the V gene TRBV6-6, with 10 bases aligning to TRBD1. The trim removed 5 bases at V and 6 bases at J, leaving 12 bases unmatched. CDR3 length: 16 amino acids. The germline V gene encodes CDR1 MNHNY and CDR2 SVGAGI (reference sequence). The DNA of the CDR3 is TGTGCCAGCAGTCATCGGACAGGGGGAGGGAGCGCTGAAGCTTTCTTT. Translated: CASSHRTGGGSAEAFF.

This sequence joins TRBV5-1 and TRBJ2-5; TRBD1 matches at 7 bases. The CDR3 spans 15 residues. V shed 4 bases, J shed 2 bases, and the junction held 8 bases outside the gene matches. Germline V gene lookup returns CDR1 SGHRS and CDR2 YFSETQ. Here the CDR3 reads CASSLLPGQQETQYF. The CDR3 DNA reads as TGCGCCAGCAGCCTCCTGCCGGGACAGCAAGAGACCCAGTACTTC.

The table lists this clone with a count of one. V gene TRBV6-6 combines with J gene TRBJ1-2; TRBD1 agrees at 7 bases. The J segment lost 4 bases and the V segment lost 1 base, leaving 6 bases of the junction unmatched. Germline CDR1 is MNHNY and CDR2 is SVGAGI (reference sequence). The length of the CDR3 is 15 residues. The CDR3 DNA follows: TGTGCCAGCAGTTACTTGACAGGGAGTAGCTATGGCTACACCTTC. This encodes CASSYLTGSSYGYTF.

This rearrangement joins TRBV7-2 to TRBJ2-1; 8 nucleotides align to TRBD2. Germline CDR1 is SGHTA and CDR2 is FQGNSA. With V trimmed by 3 bases and J by 9 bases, 7 bases remained unmatched. This CDR3 region has 14 residues. The CDR3 is CASSFTGGYGEQFF. CDR3 bases: TGTGCCAGCAGCTTCACGGGGGGGTATGGTGAGCAGTTCTTC.

The chain is built from TRBV19 and TRBJ1-5; tentative D call: TRBD1 (5 bases). The CDR3 loop spans 14 amino acids. In germline, CDR1 is LNHDA, CDR2 SQIVND (reference sequence). The germline V and J ends were trimmed by 7 bases and 2 bases, with 12 bases remaining between them. CDR3 sequence (DNA): TGTGCCAGTAAGGTTGAAGGGGGCAATCAGCCCCAGCATTTT. Residues: CASKVEGGNQPQHF.

The chain uses TRBV19 and TRBJ2-1; D gene uncertain. This CDR3 has 15 amino acids. V was clipped by 8 bases and J by 0 bases, with 14 bases between them. Germline V gives CDR1 LNHDA, CDR2 SQIVND (reference sequence). The CDR3 coding sequence is TGTGCCAGTTCCTTGGGCTCGAGCTCCTACAATGAGCAGTTCTTC. It codes for CASSLGSSSYNEQFF.